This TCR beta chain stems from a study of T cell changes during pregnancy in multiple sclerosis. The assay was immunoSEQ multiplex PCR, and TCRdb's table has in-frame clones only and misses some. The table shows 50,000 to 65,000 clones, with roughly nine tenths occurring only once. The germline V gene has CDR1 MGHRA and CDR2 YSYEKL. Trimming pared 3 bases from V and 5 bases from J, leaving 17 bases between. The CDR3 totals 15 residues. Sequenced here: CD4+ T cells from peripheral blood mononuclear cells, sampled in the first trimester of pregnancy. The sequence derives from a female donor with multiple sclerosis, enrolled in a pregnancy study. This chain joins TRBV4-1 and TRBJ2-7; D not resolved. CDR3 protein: CASSHSGSLQDEQYF. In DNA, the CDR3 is TGCGCCAGCAGCCACTCCGGGTCCTTGCAAGACGAGCAGTACTTC.